This TCR beta chain stems from a study of T cells in Graves' hyperthyroidism and ophthalmopathy. From RNA transcripts, TCR beta CDR3 regions were amplified. The study used the HTBI primer set for a first-round RT-PCR of the TCR CDR3. From the multiplex PCR reads, TCRdb called clonotypes with MiXCR, one entry per CDR3 protein. This table has about 380,000 distinct CDR3 sequences, 13% appearing once. The CDR3 is 14 amino acids. From germline, CDR1 is LNHDA and CDR2 SQIVND (reference sequence). Trimming cost V 6 bases and J 6 bases; bases outside gene matches: 6. This TCR was recovered from a man younger than 45 with Graves' hyperthyroidism that later progressed to Graves' ophthalmopathy. The rearrangement joins TRBV19 to TRBJ1-5, with 9 positions matching TRBD1. Sequenced: blood. The CDR3: CASRPTGGIQPQHF. In DNA form, the CDR3 reads TGTGCCAGTAGGCCGACAGGGGGGATTCAGCCCCAGCATTTT.